This TCR beta chain comes out of a study of T cells after yellow fever vaccination. General observations from the study: The presence of abundant clonotypes contaminating from the bulk population was possible in FACS-sorted repertoires. Relatively few clonotypes were ones that appeared in both CD4 and CD8 compartments. Reappearance after the booster was observed for most primary-vaccination clones (roughly 96% CD4, more than 70% CD8).

UMIs and a universal primer site were added when TCR cDNA was made by 5'RACE template switching. TCRdb reprocessed the 5' RACE reads via MiXCR and lists one record per CDR3 protein. The sample lists about 580,000 distinct CDR3 sequences; roughly a sixth were seen once. This CDR3 comprises 14 residues. CDR1 SGHRS and CDR2 YFSETQ come from the germline V gene. V was shortened by 6 bases and J by 2 bases, with 15 bases between the two germline ends. Comments on this clonotype: Its antigen is unknown.

The source material was PBMCs, sampled 5 days after the first yellow fever vaccination. The sequence came from a man aged 18 to 30 who received the YFV17D yellow fever vaccine. This rearrangement joins TRBV5-1 to TRBJ2-7; no reliable D call. The CDR3 nucleotides read TGCGCCAGCAAGGCAGTCCTGCGACCCTACGAGCAGTACTTC. Translated, it gives CASKAVLRPYEQYF.